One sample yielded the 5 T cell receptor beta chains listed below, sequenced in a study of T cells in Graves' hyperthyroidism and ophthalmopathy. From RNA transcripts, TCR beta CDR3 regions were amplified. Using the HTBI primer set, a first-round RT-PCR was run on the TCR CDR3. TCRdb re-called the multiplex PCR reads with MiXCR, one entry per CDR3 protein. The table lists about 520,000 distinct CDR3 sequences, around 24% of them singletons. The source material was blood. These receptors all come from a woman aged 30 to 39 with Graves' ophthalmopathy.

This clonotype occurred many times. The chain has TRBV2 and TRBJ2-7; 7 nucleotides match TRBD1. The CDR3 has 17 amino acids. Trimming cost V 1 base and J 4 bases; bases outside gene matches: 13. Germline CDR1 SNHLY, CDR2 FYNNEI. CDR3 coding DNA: TGTGCCAGCAGTGAAGAAGGGTTGGGGACAGCCATGTACGAGCAGTACTTC. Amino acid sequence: CASSEEGLGTAMYEQYF.

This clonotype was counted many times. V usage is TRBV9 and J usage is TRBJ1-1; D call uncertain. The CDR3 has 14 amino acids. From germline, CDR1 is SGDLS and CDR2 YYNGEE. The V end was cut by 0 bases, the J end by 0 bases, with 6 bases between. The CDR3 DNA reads TGTGCCAGCAGCGTAGACAACATGAACACTGAAGCTTTCTTT. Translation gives CASSVDNMNTEAFF.

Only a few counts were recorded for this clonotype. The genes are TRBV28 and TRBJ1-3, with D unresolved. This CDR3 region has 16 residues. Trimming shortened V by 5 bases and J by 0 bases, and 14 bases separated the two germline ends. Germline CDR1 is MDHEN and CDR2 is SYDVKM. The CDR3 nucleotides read TGTGCCAGCAGTCTGACCCGAGATTACTCTGGAAACACCATATATTTT. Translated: CASSLTRDYSGNTIYF.

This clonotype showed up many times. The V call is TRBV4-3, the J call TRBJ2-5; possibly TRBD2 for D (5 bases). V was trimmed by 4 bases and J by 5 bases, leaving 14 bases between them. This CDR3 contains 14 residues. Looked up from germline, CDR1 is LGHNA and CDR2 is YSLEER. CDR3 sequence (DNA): TGCGCCAGCAGCCCTCGAGGGATCGGTGAGACCCAGTACTTC. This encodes CASSPRGIGETQYF.

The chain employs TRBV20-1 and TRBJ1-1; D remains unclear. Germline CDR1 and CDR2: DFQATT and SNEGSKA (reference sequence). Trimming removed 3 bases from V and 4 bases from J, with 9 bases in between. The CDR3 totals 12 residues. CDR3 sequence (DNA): TGCAGTGCTAGGGAGGCGACCACTGAAGCTTTCTTT. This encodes CSAREATTEAFF.